This record covers a single T cell receptor (beta chain). V was pared by 5 bases and J by 3 bases, with 10 bases between. The CDR3 consists of 14 residues. Germline values: CDR1 SNHLY, CDR2 FYNNEI. Once RNA had been extracted, it was reverse transcribed into cDNA to act as the sequencing template. Repertoires were generated with immunoSEQ multiplex PCR, while TCRdb's copy carries only in-frame clones and drops some. The sample has around 140,000 clones; around half are singletons. These data come from a study of CD8+ T cells in alopecia areata. Treatment given: oral pan-JAK inhibitor, 5-10 mg twice daily.

Sequencing was performed on CD8+ T cells sorted from blood, taken at week 4, from a patient treated with tofacitinib. V is TRBV2 and J is TRBJ2-2, with D hard to call. This TCR came from a human donor with alopecia areata. The CDR3 region is CASSKWSDTGELFF. Here the CDR3 DNA reads TGTGCCAGCAGTAAATGGTCCGACACCGGGGAGCTGTTTTTT.